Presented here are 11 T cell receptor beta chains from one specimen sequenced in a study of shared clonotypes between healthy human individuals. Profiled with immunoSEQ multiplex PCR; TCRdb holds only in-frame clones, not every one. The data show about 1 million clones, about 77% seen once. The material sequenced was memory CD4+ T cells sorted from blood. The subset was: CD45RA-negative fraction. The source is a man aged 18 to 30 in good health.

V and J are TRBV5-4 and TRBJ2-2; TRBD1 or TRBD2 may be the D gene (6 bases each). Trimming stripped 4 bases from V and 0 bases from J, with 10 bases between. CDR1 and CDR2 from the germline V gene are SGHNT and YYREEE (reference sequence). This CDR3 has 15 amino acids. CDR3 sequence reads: CASSRGTPNTGELFF. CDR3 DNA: TGTGCCAGCAGCCGGGGGACACCGAACACCGGGGAGCTGTTTTTT.

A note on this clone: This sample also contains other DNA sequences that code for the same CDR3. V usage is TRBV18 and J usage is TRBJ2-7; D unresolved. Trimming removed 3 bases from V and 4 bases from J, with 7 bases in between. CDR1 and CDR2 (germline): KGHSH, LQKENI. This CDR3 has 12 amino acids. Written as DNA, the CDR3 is TGTGCCAGCTCACCGTCCTCGTACGAGCAGTACTTC. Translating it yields CASSPSSYEQYF. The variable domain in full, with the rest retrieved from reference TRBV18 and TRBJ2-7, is NAGVMQNPRHLVRRRGQEARLRCSPMKGHSHVYWYRQLPEEGLKFMVYLQKENIIDESGMPKERFSAEFPKEGPSILRIQQVVRGDSAAYFCASSPSSYEQYFGPGTRLTVT.

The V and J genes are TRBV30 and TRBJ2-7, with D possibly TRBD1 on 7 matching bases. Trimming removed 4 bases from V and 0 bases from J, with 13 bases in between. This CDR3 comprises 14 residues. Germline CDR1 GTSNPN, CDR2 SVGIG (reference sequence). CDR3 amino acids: CAWKGAGSSYEQYF. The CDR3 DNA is TGTGCCTGGAAGGGGGCCGGGAGCTCCTACGAGCAGTACTTC.

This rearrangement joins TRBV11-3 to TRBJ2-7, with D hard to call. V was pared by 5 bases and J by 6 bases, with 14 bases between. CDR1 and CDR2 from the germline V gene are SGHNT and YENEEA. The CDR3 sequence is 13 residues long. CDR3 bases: TGTGCCAGCAGCCCCCAGTTGTTGTGCGAGCAGTACTTC. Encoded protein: CASSPQLLCEQYF. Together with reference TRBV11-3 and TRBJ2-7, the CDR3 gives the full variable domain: EAGVVQSPRYKIIEKKQPVAFWCNPISGHNTLYWYLQNLGQGPELLIRYENEEAVDDSQLPKDRFSAERLKGVDSTLKIQPAELGDSAVYLCASSPQLLCEQYFGPGTRLTVT.

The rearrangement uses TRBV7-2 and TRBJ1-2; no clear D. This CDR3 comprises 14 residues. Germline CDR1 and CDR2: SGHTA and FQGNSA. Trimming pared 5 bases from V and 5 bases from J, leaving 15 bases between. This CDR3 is CASSQRPESYGYTF. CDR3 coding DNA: TGTGCCAGCAGCCAGAGGCCAGAGAGTTATGGCTACACCTTC.

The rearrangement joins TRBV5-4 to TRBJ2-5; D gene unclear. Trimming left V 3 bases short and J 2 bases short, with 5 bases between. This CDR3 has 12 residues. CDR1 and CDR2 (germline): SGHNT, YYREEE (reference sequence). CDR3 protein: CASSSEQETQYF. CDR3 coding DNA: TGTGCCAGCAGCTCAGAGCAAGAGACCCAGTACTTC. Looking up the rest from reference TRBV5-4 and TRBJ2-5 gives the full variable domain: ETGVTQSPTHLIKTRGQQVTLRCSSQSGHNTVSWYQQALGQGPQFIFQYYREEENGRGNFPPRFSGLQFPNYSSELNVNALELDDSALYLCASSSEQETQYFGPGTRLLVL.

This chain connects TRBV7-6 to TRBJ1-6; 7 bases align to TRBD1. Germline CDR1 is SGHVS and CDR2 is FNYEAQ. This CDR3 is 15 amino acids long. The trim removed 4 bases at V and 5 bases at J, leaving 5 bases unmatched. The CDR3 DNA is TGTGCCAGCAGCTCAGGGGGACGGAATAATTCACCCCTCCACTTT. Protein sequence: CASSSGGRNNSPLHF.

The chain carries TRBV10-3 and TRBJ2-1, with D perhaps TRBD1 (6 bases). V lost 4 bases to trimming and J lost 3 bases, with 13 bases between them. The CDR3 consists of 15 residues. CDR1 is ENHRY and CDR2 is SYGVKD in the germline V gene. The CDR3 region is CAISGPGQGYNEQFF. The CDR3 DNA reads TGTGCCATCAGTGGACCGGGACAAGGCTACAATGAGCAGTTCTTC.

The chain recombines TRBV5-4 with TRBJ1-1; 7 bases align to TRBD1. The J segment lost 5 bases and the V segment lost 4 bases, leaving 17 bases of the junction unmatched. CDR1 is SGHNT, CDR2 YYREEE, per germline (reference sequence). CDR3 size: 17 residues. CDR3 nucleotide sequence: TGTGCCAGCAGCCAGGGGGGAGGTGAGGGCTTTGGGACTGAAGCTTTCTTT. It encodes CASSQGGGEGFGTEAFF.

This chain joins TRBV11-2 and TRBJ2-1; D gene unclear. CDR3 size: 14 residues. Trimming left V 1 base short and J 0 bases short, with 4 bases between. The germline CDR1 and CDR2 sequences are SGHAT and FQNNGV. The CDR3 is CASSLAGSYNEQFF. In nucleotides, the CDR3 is TGTGCCAGCAGCTTAGCCGGCTCCTACAATGAGCAGTTCTTC.

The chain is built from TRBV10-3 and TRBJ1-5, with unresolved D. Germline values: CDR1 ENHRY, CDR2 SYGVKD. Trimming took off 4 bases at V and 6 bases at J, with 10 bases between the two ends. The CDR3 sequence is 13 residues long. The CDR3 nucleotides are TGTGCCATCAGTGGCCAGGTCGGTCAGCCCCAGCATTTT. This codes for CAISGQVGQPQHF.